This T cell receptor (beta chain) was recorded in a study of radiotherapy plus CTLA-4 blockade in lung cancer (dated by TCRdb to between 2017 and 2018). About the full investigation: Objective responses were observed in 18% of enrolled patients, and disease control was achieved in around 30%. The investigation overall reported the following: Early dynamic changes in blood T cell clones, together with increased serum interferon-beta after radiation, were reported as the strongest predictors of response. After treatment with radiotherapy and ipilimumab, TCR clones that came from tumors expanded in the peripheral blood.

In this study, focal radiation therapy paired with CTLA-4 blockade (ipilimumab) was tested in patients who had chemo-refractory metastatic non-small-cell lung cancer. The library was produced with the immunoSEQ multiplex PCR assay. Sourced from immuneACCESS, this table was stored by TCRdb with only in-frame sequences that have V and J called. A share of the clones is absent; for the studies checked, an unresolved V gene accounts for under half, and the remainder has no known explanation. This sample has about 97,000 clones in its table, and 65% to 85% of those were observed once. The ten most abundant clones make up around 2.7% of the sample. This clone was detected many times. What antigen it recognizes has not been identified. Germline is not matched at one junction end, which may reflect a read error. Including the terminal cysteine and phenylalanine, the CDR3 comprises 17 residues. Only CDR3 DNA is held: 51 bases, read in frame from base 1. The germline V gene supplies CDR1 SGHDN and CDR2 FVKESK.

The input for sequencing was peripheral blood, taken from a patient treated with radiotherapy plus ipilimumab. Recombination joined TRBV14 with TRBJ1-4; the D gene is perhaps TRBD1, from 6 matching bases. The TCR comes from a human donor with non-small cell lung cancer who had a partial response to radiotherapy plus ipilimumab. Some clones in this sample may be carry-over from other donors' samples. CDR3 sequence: CASSQDTTGTPNEKLFF. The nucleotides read TGTGCCAGCAGCCAAGATACTACAGGGACACCTAACGAAAAACTGTTTTTT.